This TCR beta chain was identified during a study of blood T cells in healthy people across ages. Trimming removed 2 bases from V and 10 bases from J, with 7 bases in between. There are 11 residues in the CDR3. Germline V gene data show CDR1 as SGHTA and CDR2 as FQGNSA. Primed by a sample-barcoded 5' primer and a J-beta primer mix, a second PCR proceeded for 7 to 11 cycles. No fewer than 3 million CDR3-containing paired-end reads came from each sample. TCRdb called the 5' RACE reads again in MiXCR, with one record for every CDR3 protein. The sample has around 710,000 distinct CDR3 sequences, more than 40% seen once. This clonotype was observed a handful of times.

Material: blood. The receptor was derived from an older woman in good health. The V and J genes are TRBV7-2 and TRBJ2-3; tentative D call: TRBD1 (5 bases). In nucleotides, the CDR3 is TGTGCCAGCAGCTTATTGGGGCCGCAGTATTTT. It codes for CASSLLGPQYF. The full variable domain, rest sourced from reference TRBV7-2 and TRBJ2-3, is GAGVSQSPSNKVTEKGKDVELRCDPISGHTALYWYRQSLGQGLEFLIYFQGNSAPDKSGLPSDRFSAERTGGSVSTLTIQRTQQEDSAVYLCASSLLGPQYFGPGTRLTVL.